This T cell receptor (beta chain) was profiled in a study of STAT5B mutations in CD4+ large granular lymphocyte leukemia. Study in general: Healthy donors showed HLA-associated enrichment of the CDR3 'QG' motif. Study conclusions and caveats: No patients shared main leukemic clonotypes, though roughly 27% appeared at low frequency elsewhere.

For this clone: Antigen specificity is unknown.

Using immunoSEQ multiplex PCR, the repertoire was profiled, and TCRdb retains in-frame clones only, with some absent. The sample holds around 26,000 clones, 60% to 80% seen once. The germline gives CDR1 SGHAT, CDR2 FQNNGV. After removal of 7 bases from V and 6 bases from J, the junction contained 14 bases not matched to a gene. The CDR3 covers 15 residues. The sample comprised CD4+ T cells from blood buffy coats. V gene TRBV11-2 combines with J gene TRBJ1-2; 7 bases align to TRBD1. The source is a human donor in good health. The CDR3 DNA follows: TGTGCCAGCAACTTCCTGACAGGGACGGATCATGGCTACACCTTC. Its protein is CASNFLTGTDHGYTF.